A selection of T cell receptor beta chains follows, all from one sample in a study of blood T cell repertoires in COVID-19. Sequencing was performed with immunoSEQ multiplex PCR; in TCRdb, only in-frame clones are kept and a portion is missing. The sample records roughly 240,000 clones, approximately 90% being singletons. Sequencing used PBMCs or T cells enriched from blood (not recorded which). These receptors all come from a man in his forties or fifties who had been exposed to COVID-19. Each CDR3 is given with its conserved first and last residue. A D gene is named only where the DNA matches it firmly. Size is omitted from some rows. Given values are once, few, many or a class for expanded clones.

d_call: TRBD1; v_call: TRBV5-1; j_call: TRBJ1-6; clone_size: -; cdr3_nt: TGCGCCAGCAGCTCCAACAGGGGGCGGAATTCACCCCTCCACTTT; cdr3_aa: CASSSNRGRNSPLHF
d_call: -; v_call: TRBV18; j_call: TRBJ1-2; clone_size: -; cdr3_nt: TGTGCCAGCTCACTCGCGGGGTCTTACTATGGCTACACCTTC; cdr3_aa: CASSLAGSYYGYTF
d_call: -; v_call: TRBV24-1; j_call: TRBJ1-2; clone_size: -; cdr3_nt: TGTGCCACCAGTGATCGATGGGGGCTTGCGAGGGCTCGGGATGGCTACACCTTC; cdr3_aa: CATSDRWGLARARDGYTF
d_call: TRBD1; v_call: TRBV11-3; j_call: TRBJ1-1; clone_size: -; cdr3_nt: TGTGCCAGCAGCTCAGGCGGGACAGGGACAATGAACACTGAAGCTTTCTTT; cdr3_aa: CASSSGGTGTMNTEAFF
d_call: -; v_call: TRBV18; j_call: TRBJ2-2; clone_size: -; cdr3_nt: TGTGCCAGCTCACCACCGTCGGGGTTAGGGAACACCGGGGAGCTGTTTTTT; cdr3_aa: CASSPPSGLGNTGELFF
d_call: -; v_call: TRBV20-1; j_call: TRBJ1-3; clone_size: -; cdr3_nt: TGCAGTGCTAGTTTCGGGGGCTCTGGAAACACCATATATTTT; cdr3_aa: CSASFGGSGNTIYF
d_call: TRBD1; v_call: TRBV2; j_call: TRBJ1-1; clone_size: -; cdr3_nt: TGTGCCATCAACAGACAGGGCTTAACGACTGAAGCTTTCTTT; cdr3_aa: CAINRQGLTTEAFF
d_call: -; v_call: TRBV6-5; j_call: TRBJ2-1; clone_size: few; cdr3_nt: TGTGCCAGCAGTTACGACGGACAGAACTACAATGAGCAGTTCTTC; cdr3_aa: CASSYDGQNYNEQFF
d_call: TRBD1; v_call: TRBV2; j_call: TRBJ1-4; clone_size: -; cdr3_nt: TGTGCCAGCAAGGGGGCGGGGGAAAAACTGTTTTTT; cdr3_aa: CASKGAGEKLFF
d_call: -; v_call: TRBV28; j_call: TRBJ1-4; clone_size: -; cdr3_nt: TGTGCCAGCAGTTTAACGCTACAGCTTAATGAAAAACTGTTTTTT; cdr3_aa: CASSLTLQLNEKLFF
d_call: TRBD1; v_call: TRBV5-1; j_call: TRBJ1-6; clone_size: -; cdr3_nt: TGCGCCAGCAGCTTAGCGAGACAGGGGCCAAATTCACCCCTCCACTTT; cdr3_aa: CASSLARQGPNSPLHF
d_call: -; v_call: TRBV3-1/TRBV3-2; j_call: TRBJ1-2; clone_size: -; cdr3_nt: TGTGCCAGCAGCCAAGTCACTAGGGCGGCTAACTATGGCTACACCTTC; cdr3_aa: CASSQVTRAANYGYTF
d_call: -; v_call: TRBV5-6; j_call: TRBJ2-5; clone_size: -; cdr3_nt: TGTGCCAGCAGCCCAGGGGGGTTTGAGACCCAGTACTTC; cdr3_aa: CASSPGGFETQYF
d_call: -; v_call: TRBV2; j_call: TRBJ1-5; clone_size: many; cdr3_nt: TGTGCCAGCAGTGTGACAGTAGATCAGCCCCAGCATTTT; cdr3_aa: CASSVTVDQPQHF
d_call: TRBD1; v_call: TRBV5-1; j_call: TRBJ2-1; clone_size: -; cdr3_nt: TGCGCCAGCAGCTTACGGACAGGGGGGGATGAGCAGTTCTTC; cdr3_aa: CASSLRTGGDEQFF
d_call: -; v_call: TRBV5-4; j_call: TRBJ2-3; clone_size: -; cdr3_nt: TGTGCCAGCAGCCTAGATAGCACAGATACGCAGTATTTT; cdr3_aa: CASSLDSTDTQYF
d_call: -; v_call: TRBV6-4; j_call: TRBJ1-2; clone_size: few; cdr3_nt: TGTGCCAGCAGCGCGGGGCCTTCCTATGGCTACACCTTC; cdr3_aa: CASSAGPSYGYTF
d_call: -; v_call: TRBV28; j_call: TRBJ2-5; clone_size: -; cdr3_nt: TGTGCCAGCAGGCCTAGCTTTTTAGAGACCCAGTACTTC; cdr3_aa: CASRPSFLETQYF
d_call: -; v_call: TRBV4-1; j_call: TRBJ1-5; clone_size: -; cdr3_nt: TGCGCCAGCAGCCAAGGCCCAGGGATTTATAGCAATCAGCCCCAGCATTTT; cdr3_aa: CASSQGPGIYSNQPQHF
d_call: TRBD1; v_call: TRBV5-1; j_call: TRBJ2-5; clone_size: -; cdr3_nt: TGCGCCAGCAGCGTCGGACAGGGTGCAGAGACCCAGTACTTC; cdr3_aa: CASSVGQGAETQYF
d_call: TRBD1; v_call: TRBV27; j_call: TRBJ1-2; clone_size: -; cdr3_nt: TGTGCCAGCAGTCGAATCCGGGACAGAGATGGCTACACCTTC; cdr3_aa: CASSRIRDRDGYTF
d_call: TRBD1; v_call: TRBV6-5; j_call: TRBJ1-3; clone_size: -; cdr3_nt: TGTGCCAGCAGCCTAGGGGGCTTCGCCGGAAACACCATATATTTT; cdr3_aa: CASSLGGFAGNTIYF
d_call: -; v_call: TRBV11-3; j_call: TRBJ2-1; clone_size: -; cdr3_nt: TGTGCCAGCAGCTTAGCTCAGTCCCATGAGCAGTTCTTC; cdr3_aa: CASSLAQSHEQFF
d_call: -; v_call: TRBV27; j_call: TRBJ1-2; clone_size: -; cdr3_nt: TGTGCCAGCAGTTTAGACAGTTCGTATGGCTACACCTTC; cdr3_aa: CASSLDSSYGYTF
d_call: TRBD1; v_call: TRBV7-2; j_call: TRBJ2-2; clone_size: -; cdr3_nt: TGTGCCAGCAGCTTCCAGGGGGCGAGCGGGGAGCTGTTTTTT; cdr3_aa: CASSFQGASGELFF
d_call: -; v_call: TRBV7-9; j_call: TRBJ1-4; clone_size: -; cdr3_nt: TGTGCCAGCAGCTTAGCGGAGGGCTCGGGGTCTAATGAAAAACTGTTTTTT; cdr3_aa: CASSLAEGSGSNEKLFF
d_call: -; v_call: TRBV5-1; j_call: TRBJ1-1; clone_size: -; cdr3_nt: TGCGCCAGCAGCTGGGGCCTAGACACTGAAGCTTTCTTT; cdr3_aa: CASSWGLDTEAFF
d_call: TRBD1; v_call: TRBV14; j_call: TRBJ2-3; clone_size: -; cdr3_nt: TGTGCCAGCAGCCAATCCGGGACAGGGGCGACAGATACGCAGTATTTT; cdr3_aa: CASSQSGTGATDTQYF
d_call: -; v_call: TRBV19; j_call: TRBJ1-2; clone_size: -; cdr3_nt: TGTGCCAGTAGTATCACAGTCCGATATGGCTACACCTTC; cdr3_aa: CASSITVRYGYTF
d_call: -; v_call: TRBV10-3; j_call: TRBJ1-6; clone_size: -; cdr3_nt: TGTGCCAGCACCGGGACAATTACCTATAATTCACCCCTCCACTTT; cdr3_aa: CASTGTITYNSPLHF
d_call: -; v_call: TRBV2; j_call: TRBJ1-5; clone_size: -; cdr3_nt: TGTGCCAGCAGTGAAGCCGGTGGGCCCCAGCATTTT; cdr3_aa: CASSEAGGPQHF
d_call: -; v_call: TRBV28; j_call: TRBJ2-1; clone_size: once; cdr3_nt: TGTGCCAGCAGTTTAACTTACAATGAGCAGTTCTTC; cdr3_aa: CASSLTYNEQFF
d_call: -; v_call: TRBV7-2; j_call: TRBJ2-1; clone_size: -; cdr3_nt: TGTGCCAGCAGCTTAAGCCTAGCGACGGATGAGCAGTTCTTC; cdr3_aa: CASSLSLATDEQFF
d_call: -; v_call: TRBV9; j_call: TRBJ2-7; clone_size: -; cdr3_nt: TGTGCCAGCAGCGTAGGAATTCAGGACGAGCAGTACTTC; cdr3_aa: CASSVGIQDEQYF
d_call: TRBD1; v_call: TRBV9; j_call: TRBJ2-6; clone_size: -; cdr3_nt: TGTGCCAGCAGCGTTTCCGGGACAGGGGTAGCCGGGGCCAACGTCCTGACTTTC; cdr3_aa: CASSVSGTGVAGANVLTF
d_call: TRBD1; v_call: TRBV7-8; j_call: TRBJ1-5; clone_size: once; cdr3_nt: TGTGCCAGCAGCTCACCCGGAGGGGGCGCAGGACAGCCCCAGCATTTT; cdr3_aa: CASSSPGGGAGQPQHF
d_call: TRBD1; v_call: TRBV5-5; j_call: TRBJ1-2; clone_size: -; cdr3_nt: TGTGCCAGCAGCTTGAGAAGCCGCAGGGGGAGCGGCTACACCTTC; cdr3_aa: CASSLRSRRGSGYTF
d_call: -; v_call: TRBV7-9; j_call: TRBJ1-1; clone_size: -; cdr3_nt: TGTGCCAGCAGCTTAGCCGGGGGGGCTGAAGCTTTCTTT; cdr3_aa: CASSLAGGAEAFF
d_call: -; v_call: TRBV11-2; j_call: TRBJ2-3; clone_size: -; cdr3_nt: TGTGCCAGCAGCTCCCGGGGGACTAGCACAGATACGCAGTATTTT; cdr3_aa: CASSSRGTSTDTQYF
d_call: -; v_call: TRBV7-2; j_call: TRBJ1-3; clone_size: -; cdr3_nt: TGTGCCAGCAGTTTCCAGGCCCTCTCTGGAAACACCATATATTTT; cdr3_aa: CASSFQALSGNTIYF
d_call: -; v_call: TRBV5-1; j_call: TRBJ2-7; clone_size: -; cdr3_nt: TGCGCCAGCAGCCCAGCCCGGGGGGCTTACGAGCAGTACTTC; cdr3_aa: CASSPARGAYEQYF
d_call: TRBD2; v_call: TRBV5-1; j_call: TRBJ2-4; clone_size: -; cdr3_nt: TGCGCCAGCAGCTGGATGGAGGGACTAACATATCAGTACTTC; cdr3_aa: CASSWMEGLTYQYF
d_call: -; v_call: TRBV19; j_call: TRBJ1-2; clone_size: -; cdr3_nt: TGTGCCAGTCATAGGCCGGGACAACTACGTGGCTACACCTTC; cdr3_aa: CASHRPGQLRGYTF
d_call: TRBD1; v_call: TRBV28; j_call: TRBJ2-5; clone_size: -; cdr3_nt: TGTGCCAGCAGCCGACGGACAGGGAATTTTGGGGAGACCCAGTACTTC; cdr3_aa: CASSRRTGNFGETQYF
d_call: -; v_call: TRBV10-3; j_call: TRBJ2-3; clone_size: -; cdr3_nt: TGTGCCATCAATAAGCCGGGACAAGGCACAGATACGCAGTATTTT; cdr3_aa: CAINKPGQGTDTQYF
d_call: TRBD2; v_call: TRBV7-3; j_call: TRBJ2-1; clone_size: -; cdr3_nt: TGTGCCAGCAGCTACAGCGGGGGGGCCAACAATGAGCAGTTCTTC; cdr3_aa: CASSYSGGANNEQFF
d_call: TRBD2; v_call: TRBV18; j_call: TRBJ2-1; clone_size: once; cdr3_nt: TGTGCCAGCTCACCAGCTAGCGGGATGGGGGGAGAGCAGTTCTTC; cdr3_aa: CASSPASGMGGEQFF
d_call: TRBD1; v_call: TRBV5-6; j_call: TRBJ2-3; clone_size: -; cdr3_nt: TGTGCCAGCAGCTTGCGGACAGGGAGCACAGATACGCAGTATTTT; cdr3_aa: CASSLRTGSTDTQYF
d_call: -; v_call: TRBV29-1; j_call: TRBJ2-4; clone_size: -; cdr3_nt: TGCAGCGTTCTTAATTTAAACATTCAGTACTTC; cdr3_aa: CSVLNLNIQYF